This TCR beta chain was documented in a study of identifying expanded T cells in peripheral blood. Generated by immunoSEQ multiplex PCR, the TCRdb table keeps only in-frame clones and is missing some. The sample records roughly 100,000 clones, approximately 89% being singletons. Trimming removed 0 bases at V and 9 bases at J, with 8 bases between. CDR1 is SGHDN and CDR2 is FVKESK in the germline V gene. This CDR3 spans 12 amino acids. The material sequenced was blood. This receptor was obtained from a person between 18 and 75 years old in good health. The chain carries TRBV14 and TRBJ1-1; D is unresolved. The CDR3, as DNA: TGTGCCAGCAGCCAAGAGACCGGTCAAGCTTTCTTT. Amino acids: CASSQETGQAFF.